The sequence of this T cell receptor (beta chain) was determined in a study of molecular identifiers for immune sequencing clone quantification. The wider study: In replicates, RNA from approximately 20,000 or 100,000 naive CD8 cells was divided five ways and four parts were sequenced.

Regarding the study as a whole: Highly expanded clone sizes could end up underestimated if a barcode were shared by identical TCR molecules. Clones exceeding 20 RNA copies carried over 97% of effector molecules but under 1% of naive-cell molecules.

Ten or more counts support this clonotype. Its antigen is unidentified. The germline CDR1 and CDR2 sequences are MNHEY and SMNVEV (reference sequence). The germline V and J ends were trimmed by 2 bases and 0 bases, with 7 bases remaining between them. The CDR3 loop spans 14 amino acids. Listed TCR primers, together with previously described methods, were used for the bulk TCR libraries. TCRdb redid the calling of the PCR reads with MiXCR, one entry per CDR3 protein. The sample comprises around 480,000 distinct CDR3 sequences, 20% to 25% of which are singletons, and around 0.86% rests with the top ten.

The receptor comes from a human donor in good health. Some libraries in this study had Jurkat cell RNA spiked in. This rearrangement joins TRBV27 to TRBJ1-1; D is undetermined. The specimen sequenced was naive CD8+ T cells from blood, with Jurkat cell RNA spiked in. Subset here: FACS-sorted CD8+CD4-CCR7+CD45RA+ naive T cells. CDR3 coding DNA: TGTGCCAGCAGTTTACACATCATGAACACTGAAGCTTTCTTT. Its protein is CASSLHIMNTEAFF.